Listed below are T cell receptor beta chains from one sample, sequenced in a study of chemoradiotherapy in HPV16-positive cancers. Sequenced by immunoSEQ multiplex PCR; TCRdb stores in-frame clones only, minus some. The sample yields 13,000 to 15,000 clones, nearly 70% seen once. This sample was obtained from a patient who underwent chemoradiotherapy. The receptors originated from a human donor with HPV-associated anogenital cancer. Each CDR3 is given without its conserved first and last residue.

j_call: TRBJ2-3; v_call: TRBV2; cdr3_aa: ASMLAGASDTQY
j_call: TRBJ2-2; v_call: TRBV7-2; cdr3_aa: ASSLLALTGELF
j_call: TRBJ1-4; v_call: TRBV27; cdr3_aa: ASSLLRGTECSF
j_call: TRBJ1-2; v_call: TRBV6-1; cdr3_aa: ASSEVGART
j_call: TRBJ1-1; v_call: TRBV28; cdr3_aa: ASTLEIMNTEAF
j_call: TRBJ1-1; v_call: TRBV28; cdr3_aa: ASSFGPMNTEAF
j_call: TRBJ2-2; v_call: TRBV11-3; cdr3_aa: ASSLGYTGELF
j_call: TRBJ1-1; v_call: TRBV4-3; cdr3_aa: ASSQGQSNTEAF
j_call: TRBJ2-3; v_call: TRBV7-9; cdr3_aa: ASSSNTDTQY
j_call: TRBJ2-5; v_call: TRBV2; cdr3_aa: ASSVGGRETQY
j_call: TRBJ2-3; v_call: TRBV21-1; cdr3_aa: ASSKNAAPGQGSDTQY
j_call: TRBJ2-5; v_call: TRBV5-1; cdr3_aa: AAGASGETQY
j_call: TRBJ2-7; v_call: TRBV7-9; cdr3_aa: ASSLSEHYEQY
j_call: TRBJ1-2; v_call: TRBV28; cdr3_aa: ASSRDSYYGYT
j_call: TRBJ1-2; v_call: TRBV7-2; cdr3_aa: ASSSRTGLRGYT
j_call: TRBJ1-1; v_call: TRBV6-1; cdr3_aa: ASSESRFLNTEAF
j_call: TRBJ1-3; v_call: TRBV5-6; cdr3_aa: ASSLGDRPGNTIY
j_call: TRBJ1-4; v_call: TRBV10-3; cdr3_aa: AISEGGQGPEKLF
j_call: TRBJ1-6; v_call: TRBV18; cdr3_aa: ASSPLSGSNSPLH
j_call: TRBJ2-2; v_call: TRBV20-1; cdr3_aa: PDRAAGELF
j_call: TRBJ1-4; v_call: TRBV5-8; cdr3_aa: ASSRAKGEKLF
j_call: TRBJ1-1; v_call: TRBV10-3; cdr3_aa: AISDRDRGNTEAF
j_call: TRBJ2-5; v_call: TRBV5-6; cdr3_aa: ASSLAWGAETQY
j_call: TRBJ2-2; v_call: TRBV19; cdr3_aa: ASSQRMLNTGELF
j_call: TRBJ1-2; v_call: TRBV10-3; cdr3_aa: AISDDLATGNYGYT
j_call: TRBJ1-6; v_call: TRBV30; cdr3_aa: ACQEVSSYNSPLH
j_call: TRBJ2-5; v_call: TRBV19; cdr3_aa: ASSNPGLMETQY
j_call: TRBJ1-1; v_call: TRBV29-1; cdr3_aa: SVGTGRSEAF
j_call: TRBJ2-7; v_call: TRBV15; cdr3_aa: ATSSVFGGSPYEQY
j_call: TRBJ1-6; v_call: TRBV5-5; cdr3_aa: ASSWEPGHLANSPLH
j_call: TRBJ2-5; v_call: TRBV2; cdr3_aa: ASSGSGPHQETQY
j_call: TRBJ2-2; v_call: TRBV5-6; cdr3_aa: ASSPRGASGGFTGELF
j_call: TRBJ2-1; v_call: TRBV6-1; cdr3_aa: ASSEQGGEQF
j_call: TRBJ1-2; v_call: TRBV5-1; cdr3_aa: ASSLGTGKTDGYT
j_call: TRBJ1-1; v_call: TRBV9; cdr3_aa: ASSPSRGLSNTEAF
j_call: TRBJ1-2; v_call: TRBV7-2; cdr3_aa: ASTPGTARTNGYT
j_call: TRBJ2-3; v_call: TRBV28; cdr3_aa: ASSLWGRTSNTDTQY
j_call: TRBJ2-3; v_call: TRBV7-9; cdr3_aa: ASSRQGLAGTDTQY
j_call: TRBJ2-2; v_call: TRBV2; cdr3_aa: ASTGLASGELF
j_call: TRBJ2-5; v_call: TRBV5-1; cdr3_aa: ASSLVTEKETQY
j_call: TRBJ2-3; v_call: TRBV18; cdr3_aa: ASSSQVAGGPSTDTQY